These T cell receptor beta chains were read from a single sample in a study of early T cells in non-severe SARS-CoV-2 infection. MiXCR, run by TCRdb on the 5' RACE reads, gives a single entry per CDR3 protein. The sample holds around 80,000 distinct CDR3 sequences, around 14% seen once. The sample taken for sequencing was whole blood. The receptors were sampled from an adult who was a healthcare worker with PCR-confirmed SARS-CoV-2 infection or an uninfected control (not recorded which). CDR3s include the opening cysteine and the closing phenylalanine or tryptophan. Each record gives: J gene, clone size, D gene, V gene, CDR3 DNA, CDR3 protein. D genes are given only for firm matches. Clone size is not always given. Where it is, it says once, few, many or a class for expanded clones.

j_gene: TRBJ1-5
abundance: many
d_gene: .
v_gene: TRBV12-3/TRBV12-4
CDR3nt: TGTGCCAGCAGTTTACGACGAGGCAGGCAGCCCCAGCATTTT
CDR3aa: CASSLRRGRQPQHF

j_gene: TRBJ2-3
abundance: .
d_gene: TRBD1
v_gene: TRBV5-1
CDR3nt: TGCGCCAGCACCCGGGACAGAAGCACAGATACGCAGTATTTT
CDR3aa: CASTRDRSTDTQYF

j_gene: TRBJ1-1
abundance: few
d_gene: .
v_gene: TRBV29-1
CDR3nt: TGCAGCGTTAAGTCCAACGGGGAAGCTTTCTTT
CDR3aa: CSVKSNGEAFF

j_gene: TRBJ1-3
abundance: many
d_gene: .
v_gene: TRBV7-9
CDR3nt: TGTGCCAGCAGCTTAGTTGTCAGCTCTGGAAACACCATATATTTT
CDR3aa: CASSLVVSSGNTIYF

j_gene: TRBJ1-1
abundance: .
d_gene: .
v_gene: TRBV29-1
CDR3nt: TGCAGCGTGGGGGAGTCAGAGGTCAACCCGGTCGGTGAAGCTTTCTTT
CDR3aa: CSVGESEVNPVGEAFF

j_gene: TRBJ2-5
abundance: many
d_gene: .
v_gene: TRBV5-1
CDR3nt: TGCGCCAGCAGCTTCCGGGTTGCCGGGCAAGAGACCCAGTACTTC
CDR3aa: CASSFRVAGQETQYF

j_gene: TRBJ1-1
abundance: few
d_gene: .
v_gene: TRBV2
CDR3nt: TGTGCCACCCGGGGGGGGGCTACTGAAGCTTTCTTT
CDR3aa: CATRGGATEAFF

j_gene: TRBJ1-2
abundance: .
d_gene: .
v_gene: TRBV29-1
CDR3nt: TGCAGCGTTGAAGATCCCGCGGGCTATGGCTACACCTTC
CDR3aa: CSVEDPAGYGYTF

j_gene: TRBJ1-2
abundance: few
d_gene: .
v_gene: TRBV7-2
CDR3nt: TGTGCCAGCAGCTTTCGGGGGGAGGCTTTGAGCTACACCTTC
CDR3aa: CASSFRGEALSYTF

j_gene: TRBJ1-1
abundance: many
d_gene: TRBD1
v_gene: TRBV18
CDR3nt: TGTGCCAGCTCACCGGCGGGACAGTACACTGAAGCTTTCTTT
CDR3aa: CASSPAGQYTEAFF

j_gene: TRBJ1-5
abundance: many
d_gene: TRBD1
v_gene: TRBV6-6
CDR3nt: TGTGCCAGCAGTTTTCAGACAGGGAAGGTTAGCAATCAGCCCCAGCATTTT
CDR3aa: CASSFQTGKVSNQPQHF

j_gene: TRBJ2-7
abundance: few
d_gene: .
v_gene: TRBV6-2/TRBV6-3
CDR3nt: TGTGCCAGCAGTCGGACCCTGACCTACGAGCAGTACTTC
CDR3aa: CASSRTLTYEQYF

j_gene: TRBJ2-2
abundance: .
d_gene: TRBD1
v_gene: TRBV9
CDR3nt: TGTGCCAGCAGCGCCGGGACAGGGACGGCCGGGGAGCTGTTTTTT
CDR3aa: CASSAGTGTAGELFF

j_gene: TRBJ2-5
abundance: few
d_gene: .
v_gene: TRBV20-1
CDR3nt: TGCAGTGCTAGAACTAGTAGCAGGACCCAGTACTTC
CDR3aa: CSARTSSRTQYF

j_gene: TRBJ2-5
abundance: many
d_gene: TRBD2
v_gene: TRBV20-1
CDR3nt: TGCAGTGCAAGTGCGCCTAGCGGGAGAGAGACCCAGTACTTC
CDR3aa: CSASAPSGRETQYF

j_gene: TRBJ2-5
abundance: .
d_gene: .
v_gene: TRBV7-2
CDR3nt: TGTGCCAGCAGCTCGGGGACGGTAGAGACCCAGTACTTC
CDR3aa: CASSSGTVETQYF

j_gene: TRBJ2-1
abundance: .
d_gene: .
v_gene: TRBV2
CDR3nt: TGTGCCAGCAGGGAGTCTACAGGAAGACGGATGTTCTTC
CDR3aa: CASRESTGRRMFF

j_gene: TRBJ2-7
abundance: few
d_gene: .
v_gene: TRBV19
CDR3nt: TGTGCCAGTAGTACCCCGGGACTCCTCTCCTACGAGCAGTACTTC
CDR3aa: CASSTPGLLSYEQYF

j_gene: TRBJ1-1
abundance: .
d_gene: .
v_gene: TRBV18
CDR3nt: TGTGCCAGCTACCCTCAGAGGGGGGTCACTGAAGCTTTCTTT
CDR3aa: CASYPQRGVTEAFF

j_gene: TRBJ2-2
abundance: many
d_gene: .
v_gene: TRBV29-1
CDR3nt: TGCAGCGCATTGATCGGGCAGGGTCCCGGGGAGCTGTTTTTT
CDR3aa: CSALIGQGPGELFF

j_gene: TRBJ2-7
abundance: few
d_gene: .
v_gene: TRBV29-1
CDR3nt: TGCAGCGTCTCTCCGGGACGGCGGCCCCCTGGCGAGCAGTACTTC
CDR3aa: CSVSPGRRPPGEQYF

j_gene: TRBJ1-4
abundance: .
d_gene: TRBD1
v_gene: TRBV7-9
CDR3nt: TGTGCCAGCAGCGTGGGACAGGGGGTCGTGGAACTGTTTTTT
CDR3aa: CASSVGQGVVELFF

j_gene: TRBJ1-1
abundance: many
d_gene: TRBD1
v_gene: TRBV6-5
CDR3nt: TGTGCCAGCAGCCTCAGGGGGCAAACTGAAGCTTTCTTT
CDR3aa: CASSLRGQTEAFF

j_gene: TRBJ2-7
abundance: .
d_gene: TRBD2
v_gene: TRBV6-1
CDR3nt: TGTGCCAGCAGTGAAATGAGGGGAGGGTCCTACGAGCAGTACTTC
CDR3aa: CASSEMRGGSYEQYF

j_gene: TRBJ2-7
abundance: many
d_gene: TRBD1
v_gene: TRBV6-5
CDR3nt: TGTGCCAGCAGTTGGTCGACAGGGACCTCCTACGAGCAGTACTTC
CDR3aa: CASSWSTGTSYEQYF